Sequencing of this TCR beta chain was carried out in a study of CD8 T cells in ankylosing spondylitis. General observations from the study: As reported, disease-linked clones showed significant enrichment in matched ankylosing spondylitis synovial fluid. With a CD8+ phenotype, disease-linked clones were relatively rare in peripheral blood.

Construction of TCR beta libraries was performed using quantitative 5'-RACE with molecular barcodes. TCRdb reprocessed the 5' RACE reads with MiXCR, giving one entry per CDR3 protein. Of about 250,000 distinct CDR3 sequences detected, 30% to 35% appear once; the ten largest clones hold around 4.4%. Between the trimmed V and J ends, which lost 7 bases and 5 bases, there was a span of 12 bases. This CDR3 comprises 13 residues. This clonotype has just a few counts. The antigen remains unidentified. The source material was blood, either unsorted or a sorted T cell fraction (not recorded which). This chain uses TRBV12-3 or TRBV12-4 with TRBJ2-1, with TRBD1 as a possible D gene (6 bases). The sequence derives from a male donor with ankylosing spondylitis or in good health (not recorded which). CDR3 sequence: CASTRTENNEQFF. Written as DNA, the CDR3 is TGTGCCAGCACCCGGACAGAGAACAATGAGCAGTTCTTC.